Presented here are 2 T cell receptor beta chains from one specimen sequenced in a study of T cells in Graves' hyperthyroidism and ophthalmopathy. Regions amplified from RNA transcripts were the TCR beta CDR3 regions. The HTBI primer set drove a first-round RT-PCR of the TCR CDR3. TCRdb redid the calling of the multiplex PCR reads with MiXCR, one entry per CDR3 protein. The sample lists 250,000 to 400,000 distinct CDR3 sequences, approximately 15% occurring once. Material: blood. The receptors here all came from a middle-aged woman with Graves' ophthalmopathy.

This clonotype was picked up many times. The chain combines TRBV12-3 or TRBV12-4 with TRBJ2-6; TRBD1 might be the D (6 bases). The CDR3 consists of 18 residues. V dropped 6 bases and J dropped 0 bases, with 18 bases sitting between them. The CDR3 region is CASSTPQGPDSGANVLTF. DNA of the CDR3: TGTGCCAGCAGCACCCCCCAGGGGCCGGACTCTGGGGCCAACGTCCTGACTTTC.

About this clonotype itself: A much larger clone lies a single base off, so this may be a read error. V is TRBV30 and J is TRBJ2-1; D uncertain. CDR1 and CDR2 from the germline V gene are GTSNPN and SVGIG (reference sequence). This CDR3 is 13 amino acids long. The CDR3 bases are TGTGCCCGGAGCTTTACTCTTACCGATGAGCAGTTCTTC. Amino acids: CARSFTLTDEQFF.